This TCR beta chain was sequenced for a study of control samples from healthy donors and cancer patients. Trimming took 2 bases from V and 5 from J, leaving 3 bases between them. The CDR3 is 11 residues long. CDR1 is MNHEY and CDR2 is SVGEGT in the germline V gene. TCRdb's table, derived via immunoSEQ multiplex PCR, lists solely in-frame clones and lacks some. The repertoire holds about 110,000 clones, with over 75% as singletons. This clone was seen a few times. The same CDR3 is also encoded by other DNA sequences in this sample. What was sequenced was PBMCs. The TCR sequence derives from a woman aged 60-75 years with lung cancer. The J gene is TRBJ2-5, the V gene TRBV6-2 or TRBV6-3; D gene uncertain. CDR3 in DNA: TGTGCCAGCAGTTACGGGGAGACCCAGTACTTC. Encoded protein: CASSYGETQYF.